This T cell receptor beta chain was sequenced for a study of T-cell memory formation after mild COVID-19. The CDR3 is 16 amino acids. V dropped 3 bases and J dropped 6; count of bases not matched to a gene: 7. Germline V gene lookup returns CDR1 KGHDR and CDR2 SFDVKD. One entry per CDR3 protein results from TCRdb running MiXCR on the 5' RACE reads. There are some 300,000 distinct CDR3 sequences in the sample; more than 20% occur only once, and over 20% lies in the top ten. Material: PBMCs or a T cell subset sorted from them (not recorded which). The gene calls are TRBV24-1 and TRBJ1-5, with TRBD1 matching 10 bases. The TCR was taken from a man aged 18 to 30 who had mild COVID-19 (a few samples of this study predate the infection). Cell type and time point are not known. The CDR3 nucleotides are TGTGCCACCAGTGATGCCGGGACAGGGGACGGTCAGCCCCAGCATTTT. Protein product: CATSDAGTGDGQPQHF.